The clone carrying this T cell receptor beta chain was found many times. This entry comes from a study of T-cell reconstitution after alpha-beta-depleted transplantation in children. The germline V gene has CDR1 MNHEY and CDR2 SVGAGI. V was clipped by 2 bases and J by 1 base, with 17 bases between them. The CDR3 is made up of 17 amino acids. Researchers prepared the TCRbeta library using unique molecular identifiers, the study reports. TCRdb re-called the PCR reads through MiXCR, storing one row per CDR3 protein. The sample contains about 610,000 distinct CDR3 sequences, over 9.5% of which appear only once.

The chain recombines TRBV6-5 with TRBJ1-1; D call uncertain. This TCR was recovered from a human donor who donated a stem cell graft to a child with acute myeloid leukemia. Sequencing used PBMCs from the stem cell graft donor, obtained from the stem cell graft. CDR3 region: CASSYGVGRPENTEAFF. The CDR3 DNA reads as TGTGCCAGCAGTTACGGGGTTGGGCGTCCCGAGAACACTGAAGCTTTCTTT.